This passage covers 21 T cell receptor beta chains from one sample sequenced in a study of cytomegalovirus exposure and HLA in healthy donors. Sequenced by immunoSEQ multiplex PCR; TCRdb stores in-frame clones only, minus some. The sample consists of about 98,000 clones, less than 95% of them appearing once. Sequenced sample: PBMCs. The receptors come from a woman aged 18 to 35 in good health and CMV-seronegative.

The chain couples TRBV2 to TRBJ1-6; tentatively, D is TRBD1 (5 bases). This CDR3 has 13 amino acids. The V and J ends lost 9 bases and 6 bases respectively, with 12 bases between them. The V gene's germline CDR1 is SNHLY and CDR2 FYNNEI. CDR3 protein: CARTTDLNSPLHF. The CDR3 bases are TGTGCCAGAACGACAGACCTTAATTCACCCCTCCACTTT.

V usage is TRBV4-1 and J usage is TRBJ2-5; D not resolved. The V end was cut by 1 base, the J end by 1 base, with 7 bases between. Germline V lookup: CDR1 MGHRA, CDR2 YSYEKL. The CDR3 is 14 amino acids. CDR3 nucleotides: TGCGCCAGCAGCCAAGGGCTCCTCCAAGAGACCCAGTACTTC. Its protein is CASSQGLLQETQYF.

The chain recombines TRBV12-5 with TRBJ1-4; D is ambiguous. Trimming cost V 3 bases and J 0 bases, with 5 bases left between them. The CDR3 is 14 amino acids. Germline CDR1 reads LGHNT; CDR2 reads FRNRAP. The CDR3 DNA sequence: TGTGCTAGTGGTTTACAATCAACTAATGAAAAACTGTTTTTT. Translation gives CASGLQSTNEKLFF.

The chain employs TRBV27 and TRBJ1-5, with 7 bases that match TRBD1. CDR3 length equals 16 residues. J was trimmed by 4 bases and V by 1 base; bases with no gene match: 7. Germline V gene lookup returns CDR1 MNHEY and CDR2 SMNVEV (reference sequence). CDR3 loop: CASSLLGGVSNQPQHF. The CDR3 nucleotides are TGTGCCAGCAGTTTATTAGGGGGCGTATCGAATCAGCCCCAGCATTTT.

The chain combines TRBV30 with TRBJ1-1; D gene ambiguous. V was shortened by 0 bases and J by 2 bases, with 7 bases between the two germline ends. Germline CDR1 reads GTSNPN; CDR2 reads SVGIG (reference sequence). The CDR3 consists of 13 residues. The CDR3 bases are TGTGCCTGGAGTGTATTCAAAAACACTGAAGCTTTCTTT. Encoded protein: CAWSVFKNTEAFF.

V is TRBV7-2 and J is TRBJ1-1; D remains unclear. Germline assignment: CDR1 SGHTA and CDR2 FQGNSA. V lost 7 bases and J 1 base, leaving 13 bases between the germline ends. This CDR3 is built from 14 residues. The CDR3 DNA follows: TGTGCCAGCACCCCCAGTTACCAGAACACTGAAGCTTTCTTT. The encoded protein is CASTPSYQNTEAFF.

This rearrangement joins TRBV27 to TRBJ1-2; 8 bases match TRBD1. The CDR3 covers 12 residues. V lost 6 bases and J lost 8; bases outside the gene matches: 5. Germline CDR1 MNHEY, CDR2 SMNVEV (reference sequence). The CDR3 loop is CASRPQGGGYTF. CDR3 nucleotides: TGTGCCAGCAGGCCACAGGGGGGAGGCTACACCTTC.

The V gene is TRBV7-2, the J gene TRBJ1-5; TRBD1 agrees at 7 bases. The junction had 8 bases not matched to a gene; V was cut back by 5 bases and J by 4 bases. Per germline, CDR1 SGHTA and CDR2 FQGNSA. The CDR3 is made up of 15 amino acids. CDR3 protein: CASSEETGINQPQHF. The DNA for the CDR3 is TGTGCCAGCAGCGAAGAGACAGGGATTAATCAGCCCCAGCATTTT.

The gene calls are TRBV5-1 and TRBJ1-1; possibly TRBD1 for D (5 bases). This CDR3 spans 16 amino acids. V lost 0 bases and J 5 bases, leaving 17 bases between the germline ends. The germline CDR1 and CDR2 sequences are SGHRS and YFSETQ. For the CDR3, the DNA is TGCGCCAGCAGCTTGGCTTTAGGTTTGGCAGGGACTGAAGCTTTCTTT. Its protein product is CASSLALGLAGTEAFF.

V and J are TRBV27 and TRBJ2-1; 8 bases line up with TRBD2. Trimming took 5 bases from V and 6 from J; bases not matched to a gene: 6. This CDR3 comprises 14 residues. Germline lookup yields CDR1 MNHEY and CDR2 SMNVEV (reference sequence). CDR3 region: CASSEIAGRNEQFF. The CDR3 region has the DNA TGTGCCAGCAGTGAAATAGCGGGACGCAATGAGCAGTTCTTC.

This clone was detected only once. The sample holds other DNA sequences that translate to the same CDR3. The chain links TRBV29-1 to TRBJ1-4; TRBD1 agrees at 7 bases. J was trimmed by 2 bases and V by 2 bases; bases with no gene match: 14. The CDR3 covers 18 residues. CDR1 and CDR2 (germline): SQVTM, ANQGSEA. DNA for the CDR3: TGCAGCGTTGAAAGCGGAGAGCCAGGGGGAGGCACTAATGAAAAACTGTTTTTT. This codes for CSVESGEPGGGTNEKLFF.

V is TRBV7-8 and J is TRBJ1-2; no firm D call. The CDR3 is 14 residues long. The V end lost 0 bases, the J end lost 3 bases, and 8 bases lay between the germline ends. Per the germline V gene, CDR1 is SGHVS and CDR2 is FQNEAQ. CDR3 sequence: CASSLAAFDYGYTF. The CDR3 DNA follows: TGTGCCAGCAGCTTAGCGGCATTTGACTATGGCTACACCTTC.

V usage is TRBV6-5 and J usage is TRBJ2-3; 14 bases line up with TRBD2. CDR1 is MNHEY, CDR2 SVGAGI, per germline. Trimming cost V 2 bases and J 9 bases; bases outside gene matches: 7. This CDR3 spans 16 amino acids. CDR3 sequence reads: CASSYRGTSGGGTQYF. CDR3 DNA sequence: TGTGCCAGCAGTTACAGAGGGACTAGCGGGGGTGGCACGCAGTATTTT.

The chain uses TRBV10-3 and TRBJ2-7; 7 nucleotides align to TRBD1. V trimming: 7 bases; J trimming: 3 bases; junction bases outside the gene matches: 12. This CDR3 is built from 15 residues. Looked up from germline, CDR1 is ENHRY and CDR2 is SYGVKD. The CDR3 coding sequence is TGTGCCATCAAAGACGACAGGGCCTTAAACTACGAGCAGTACTTC. It translates to CAIKDDRALNYEQYF.

The J gene is TRBJ1-3, the V gene TRBV29-1; D is perhaps TRBD1 (6 bases). Germline CDR1 and CDR2: SQVTM and ANQGSEA. CDR3 length: 16 residues. The V end was cut by 0 bases, the J end by 2 bases, with 14 bases between. The chain's CDR3 is CSVEDLQGYPGNTIYF. The CDR3 coding sequence is TGCAGCGTTGAAGATCTGCAGGGGTACCCTGGAAACACCATATATTTT.

The chain combines TRBV23-1 with TRBJ1-5, with a possible D match to TRBD1 (5 bases). TRBV23-1 is an open reading frame whose function is uncertain. The CDR3 consists of 16 residues. Trimming pared 0 bases from V and 1 base from J, leaving 10 bases between. The CDR3 bases are TGCGCCAGCAGTCAATCCTGGGAGGGGAGCAATCAGCCCCAGCATTTT. Protein product: CASSQSWEGSNQPQHF.

This chain uses TRBV9 with TRBJ1-3; 7 bases agree with TRBD1. This CDR3 region has 17 residues. Trimming cost V 4 bases and J 0 bases; bases outside gene matches: 10. Looked up from germline, CDR1 is SGDLS and CDR2 is YYNGEE. The CDR3 region is CASSPHPGQSSGNTIYF. CDR3 nucleotides: TGTGCCAGCAGCCCCCATCCGGGACAGAGCTCTGGAAACACCATATATTTT.

The chain combines TRBV6-5 with TRBJ2-7, with 7 bases that match TRBD1. In germline, CDR1 is MNHEY, CDR2 SVGAGI. Unmatched junction bases numbered 6, after V lost 5 bases and J lost 2 bases. This CDR3 spans 14 amino acids. CDR3 DNA: TGTGCCAGCAGTAGGACAGGCCTAACCTACGAGCAGTACTTC. This translates into CASSRTGLTYEQYF.

The J gene is TRBJ1-1, the V gene TRBV27; D possibly corresponds to TRBD1 (5 bases). There are 15 residues in the CDR3. Germline-derived CDR1 and CDR2 are MNHEY and SMNVEV (reference sequence). With 5 bases removed from V and 8 bases from J, the gap between germline ends came to 21 bases. As DNA, the CDR3 is TGTGCCAGCAGTAAATCGGCGGGGCAACATACCGAAGCTTTCTTT. Encoded protein: CASSKSAGQHTEAFF.

The chain uses TRBV19 and TRBJ1-2; no clear D. The CDR3 contains 12 residues. The V end lost 3 bases, the J end lost 4 bases, and 6 bases lay between the germline ends. Germline V gene sequence: CDR1 LNHDA, CDR2 SQIVND (reference sequence). CDR3 protein: CASSIAGYGYTF. The DNA for the CDR3 is TGTGCCAGTAGTATTGCGGGCTATGGCTACACCTTC.

This CDR3 is CASSLFLGGRSEGYTF. CDR3 coding DNA: TGTGCCAGCAGTTTGTTTTTGGGAGGCAGATCTGAGGGCTACACCTTC. The genes are TRBV27 and TRBJ1-2; D is unresolved. The V gene's germline CDR1 is MNHEY and CDR2 SMNVEV (reference sequence). Trimming pared 3 bases from V and 8 bases from J, leaving 22 bases between. The CDR3 is made up of 16 amino acids.